These 5 T cell receptor beta chains were sequenced from one sample in a study of cytomegalovirus exposure and HLA in healthy donors. PCR employed 60 Vbeta and 13 Jbeta primers. The method was immunoSEQ multiplex PCR; TCRdb's version includes in-frame clones alone and lacks a portion of them. The sample contains about 90,000 clones, 75% to 80% of which appear only once. Sequenced input: PBMCs. Receptors originate from a woman in her forties in good health and CMV-seropositive.

This sequence joins TRBV7-3 and TRBJ2-3; TRBD1 matches 9 bases. Germline V gene data show CDR1 as SGHTA and CDR2 as FQGTGA. Trimming cost V 5 bases and J 6 bases; bases outside gene matches: 6. CDR3 length equals 14 residues. As DNA, the CDR3 is TGTGCCAGCAGCAAACAGGGGGCGGCGGATACGCAGTATTTT. Protein: CASSKQGAADTQYF.

The rearrangement uses TRBV29-1 and TRBJ2-3; perhaps TRBD2 as D (5 bases). V lost 2 bases and J 5 bases, leaving 8 bases between the germline ends. The CDR3 is 12 amino acids. CDR1 is SQVTM and CDR2 is ANQGSEA in the germline V gene. DNA of the CDR3: TGCAGCGTTGAAATGGGAGTAGATACGCAGTATTTT. Its protein is CSVEMGVDTQYF.

This sequence joins TRBV7-2 and TRBJ2-3; 8 nucleotides agree with TRBD2. The CDR3 is made up of 15 amino acids. Germline V lookup: CDR1 SGHTA, CDR2 FQGNSA. Germline trimming cut 3 bases from V and 3 bases from J; bases unmatched to any gene: 5. The CDR3 reads CASSFGTRWTDTQYF. The CDR3 DNA is TGTGCCAGCAGCTTCGGGACTAGGTGGACAGATACGCAGTATTTT.

The chain has TRBV4-3 and TRBJ2-3; 8 bases are shared with TRBD2. After removal of 4 bases from V and 3 bases from J, the junction contained 15 bases not matched to a gene. CDR3 length: 18 residues. CDR1 is LGHNA, CDR2 YSLEER, per germline. The CDR3 DNA reads as TGCGCCAGCAGCCCCCGACAGGAGGAGGCTAGCGGGACAGATACGCAGTATTTT. It codes for CASSPRQEEASGTDTQYF.

V usage is TRBV4-3 and J usage is TRBJ2-1; 7 bases are a match to TRBD2. The trim removed 0 bases at V and 4 bases at J, leaving 6 bases unmatched. Germline-derived CDR1 and CDR2 are LGHNA and YSLEER. There are 16 residues in the CDR3. The CDR3 is CASSQDWASGYNEQFF. For the CDR3, the DNA is TGCGCCAGCAGCCAAGATTGGGCTAGCGGTTACAATGAGCAGTTCTTC.